This T cell receptor (beta chain) was obtained from a study of blood T cells in healthy people across ages. The CDR3 consists of 16 residues. Germline loops: CDR1 SGHTA, CDR2 FQGNSA. The V and J ends lost 2 bases and 5 bases, in that order; junction bases with no gene match: 9. A J-beta primer mix and a sample-barcoded 5' primer were used in a second PCR of about 6 to 12 cycles. Using its own MiXCR run on the 5' RACE reads, TCRdb lists one record per CDR3 protein. The top ten clones hold roughly 40% of a sample with more than 650,000 distinct CDR3 sequences, 40% to 65% of them seen once. The sequenced sample was blood. This chain links TRBV7-2 with TRBJ2-1; TRBD2 matches 7 bases. The receptor comes from an elderly man in good health. This chain's CDR3 is CASSLLGLSANNEQFF. The CDR3 DNA sequence: TGTGCCAGCAGCTTACTGGGACTATCGGCTAACAATGAGCAGTTCTTC.